This T cell receptor (beta chain) was sequenced in a study of blood T cell repertoires in COVID-19. Clones were read by immunoSEQ multiplex PCR, and TCRdb kept only the in-frame ones, dropping some. The sample lists roughly 200,000 clones, more than 80% seen once, with roughly 8% in the top ten. The germline V gene has CDR1 KGHSH and CDR2 LQKENI. This CDR3 is built from 14 residues. V dropped 8 bases and J dropped 5; count of bases not matched to a gene: 12. The rearrangement uses TRBV18 and TRBJ2-7, with 7 bases lining up with TRBD2. The sequence was obtained from an older woman with acute or convalescent COVID-19. Sample: peripheral blood. CDR3 in amino acids: CASRLAGEINEQYF. The CDR3, as DNA: TGTGCCAGCCGCCTGGCGGGAGAAATTAACGAGCAGTACTTC.